A single sample gave rise to the 26 T cell receptor beta chains below, sequenced in a study of T cell responses to AZD1222 COVID-19 vaccine. TCRdb's table, derived via immunoSEQ multiplex PCR, lists solely in-frame clones and lacks some. Altogether 98,000 or so clones are present, about 87% being singletons, with the ten largest covering about 8.7%. This specimen was peripheral blood, taken on day 0 of AZD1222 vaccination. These receptors were taken from an adult in good health.

The J gene is TRBJ1-6, the V gene TRBV6-5; 8 bases are shared with TRBD1. Per the germline V gene, CDR1 is MNHEY and CDR2 is SVGAGI. The CDR3 length is 16 residues. V lost 4 bases and J lost 5; bases outside the gene matches: 7. In DNA form, the CDR3 reads TGTGCCAGCAGTTGGGGACAGGTTCTCGATAATTCACCCCTCCACTTT. Its protein product is CASSWGQVLDNSPLHF.

The rearrangement joins TRBV13 to TRBJ1-2; 7 bases are shared with TRBD1. Trimming took 5 bases from V and 4 from J; bases not matched to a gene: 7. This CDR3 comprises 14 residues. Per germline, CDR1 PRHDT and CDR2 FYEKMQ (reference sequence). The CDR3 is CASSTGTAPYGYTF. The CDR3 bases are TGTGCCAGCAGCACCGGGACAGCACCCTATGGCTACACCTTC. The full variable domain, rest sourced from reference TRBV13 and TRBJ1-2, is AAGVIQSPRHLIKEKRETATLKCYPIPRHDTVYWYQQGPGQDPQFLISFYEKMQSDKGSIPDRFSAQQFSDYHSELNMSSLELGDSALYFCASSTGTAPYGYTFGSGTRLTVV.

In this sample, this clone turned up once. This sequence joins TRBV29-1 and TRBJ2-7; 14 bases are shared with TRBD2. This CDR3 is built from 13 residues. Germline V lookup: CDR1 SQVTM, CDR2 ANQGSEA. The J segment lost 7 bases and the V segment lost 7 bases, leaving 6 bases of the junction unmatched. In nucleotides, the CDR3 is TGCAGCGCCGGGACTAGCGGGGGAGTAGAGCAGTACTTC. Translation: CSAGTSGGVEQYF.

The gene calls are TRBV11-3 and TRBJ2-3; D might be TRBD1 or TRBD2, each matching 5 bases. Trimming took 2 bases from V and 3 from J, leaving 9 bases between them. CDR1 SGHNT and CDR2 YENEEA come from the germline V gene. This CDR3 is built from 14 residues. The CDR3 DNA reads as TGTGCCAGCAGCTTATGGGGGAGTACAGATACGCAGTATTTT. Its translation is CASSLWGSTDTQYF.

The CDR3: CASSSTAPEGSFF. In nucleotides, the CDR3 is TGTGCCAGCAGCTCAACAGCGCCCGAAGGCTCTTTCTTT. The chain combines TRBV7-2 with TRBJ1-1; D is ambiguous. Germline V gives CDR1 SGHTA, CDR2 FQGNSA. The CDR3 runs 13 residues. Trimming took off 4 bases at V and 12 bases at J, with 18 bases between the two ends.

The chain carries TRBV19 and TRBJ1-1, with TRBD1 matching 11 bases. Germline CDR1 is LNHDA and CDR2 is SQIVND (reference sequence). V trimming: 4 bases; J trimming: 5 bases; junction bases outside the gene matches: 6. This CDR3 spans 15 amino acids. The CDR3 is CASSTGTGGKTEAFF. DNA of the CDR3: TGTGCCAGTAGTACCGGGACAGGGGGGAAGACTGAAGCTTTCTTT.

The rearrangement links TRBV5-6 to TRBJ1-2; D not certain. Trimming shortened V by 4 bases and J by 2 bases, and 18 bases separated the two germline ends. CDR1 and CDR2 from the germline V gene are SGHDT and YYEEEE. This CDR3 region has 16 residues. DNA of the CDR3: TGTGCCAGCAGCCCGGGAGGGTTGGGTTGGAACTATGGCTACACCTTC. This codes for CASSPGGLGWNYGYTF. The variable domain in full, with the rest retrieved from reference TRBV5-6 and TRBJ1-2, is DAGVTQSPTHLIKTRGQQVTLRCSPKSGHDTVSWYQQALGQGPQFIFQYYEEEERQRGNFPDRFSGHQFPNYSSELNVNALLLGDSALYLCASSPGGLGWNYGYTFGSGTRLTVV.

The chain has TRBV10-3 and TRBJ1-6, with unresolved D. CDR1 and CDR2 (germline): ENHRY, SYGVKD. V was shortened by 3 bases and J by 0 bases, with 6 bases between the two germline ends. CDR3 size: 15 residues. The CDR3 DNA follows: TGTGCCATCAGTGATGATAGCTCCTATAATTCACCCCTCCACTTT. It is translated as CAISDDSSYNSPLHF.

This CDR3 is CASSSRGNEQFF. The DNA of the CDR3 is TGTGCCAGCTCATCTCGAGGGAATGAGCAGTTCTTC. The V call is TRBV18, the J call TRBJ2-1; TRBD2 might be the D (5 bases). V lost 5 bases and J 7 bases, leaving 9 bases between the germline ends. The CDR3 is made up of 12 amino acids. The germline V gene encodes CDR1 KGHSH and CDR2 LQKENI.

This clone is a singleton in its sample. V is TRBV19 and J is TRBJ1-5, with 8 bases matching TRBD1. The CDR3 spans 15 residues. J lost 0 bases, V lost 10 bases, and 8 bases had no gene match. The germline V gene has CDR1 LNHDA and CDR2 SQIVND (reference sequence). CDR3: CATTPGQVSNQPQHF. The CDR3 region has the DNA TGTGCCACGACACCGGGACAGGTTAGCAATCAGCCCCAGCATTTT.

The gene calls are TRBV7-2 and TRBJ1-2; 7 bases match TRBD1. This CDR3 is 14 amino acids long. V gave up 1 base and J gave up 7 bases; unmatched junction bases: 6. CDR1 and CDR2 from the germline V gene are SGHTA and FQGNSA. The CDR3 region is CASSLVKGAAGYTF. Written as DNA, the CDR3 is TGTGCCAGCAGCTTAGTAAAGGGGGCCGCTGGCTACACCTTC.

The chain couples TRBV14 to TRBJ1-2; unclear D gene. The ends were cut back, 1 base at V and 13 bases at J, with 22 bases in the middle. The CDR3 extends over 15 amino acids. CDR1 is SGHDN, CDR2 FVKESK, per germline. Written as DNA, the CDR3 is TGTGCCAGCAGCCAAGTCTCAATCACGACCCACCCGATCACCTTC. It specifies CASSQVSITTHPITF.

CDR3 DNA: TGTGCCAGCAGCTCCGGACAGGGAAACACTGAAGCTTTCTTT. Residues: CASSSGQGNTEAFF. V usage is TRBV25-1 and J usage is TRBJ1-1; TRBD1 aligns across 8 bases. V was clipped by 6 bases and J by 2 bases; unmatched bases: 5. Germline CDR1 is MGHDK and CDR2 is SYGVNS. The CDR3 is made up of 14 amino acids.

The chain carries TRBV7-2 and TRBJ1-5; the D is unclear. V was pared by 5 bases and J by 4 bases, with 9 bases between. The germline V gene has CDR1 SGHTA and CDR2 FQGNSA. This CDR3 spans 13 amino acids. The CDR3 sequence: CASSPWANQPQHF. The CDR3 DNA follows: TGTGCCAGCAGCCCCTGGGCAAATCAGCCCCAGCATTTT.

The chain links TRBV9 to TRBJ2-1; perhaps TRBD2 as D (6 bases). Germline lookup yields CDR1 SGDLS and CDR2 YYNGEE. This CDR3 is built from 16 residues. V lost 4 bases, J lost 2 bases, and 16 bases lay in between. CDR3 DNA sequence: TGTGCCAGCAGCCGTGGGGGGAGATTCACCTACAATGAGCAGTTCTTC. As protein: CASSRGGRFTYNEQFF.

The rearrangement links TRBV9 to TRBJ2-1; perhaps TRBD1 as D (5 bases). The germline V gene encodes CDR1 SGDLS and CDR2 YYNGEE. CDR3 size: 15 residues. V lost 9 bases, J lost 6 bases, and 22 bases lay in between. CDR3 DNA: TGTGCCACCTCAATAGACAGCACTGGGATCAATGAGCAGTTCTTC. It specifies CATSIDSTGINEQFF.

The chain is built from TRBV27 and TRBJ1-5, with 8 positions matching TRBD1. Germline V gene sequence: CDR1 MNHEY, CDR2 SMNVEV (reference sequence). Germline trimming cut 6 bases from V and 3 bases from J; bases unmatched to any gene: 7. CDR3 length equals 15 residues. The CDR3 reads CASSQVTGANQPQHF. The CDR3 region has the DNA TGTGCCAGCAGCCAAGTGACAGGGGCCAATCAGCCCCAGCATTTT.

This chain links TRBV6-2 or TRBV6-3 with TRBJ1-5, with D possibly being TRBD1 (6 bases). The CDR3 is made up of 15 amino acids. The germline V and J ends were trimmed by 2 bases and 5 bases, with 13 bases remaining between them. Germline CDR1 is MNHEY and CDR2 is SVGEGT. The CDR3 region is CASSYIGGPYQPQHF. Written as DNA, the CDR3 is TGTGCCAGCAGTTACATCGGGGGCCCCTATCAGCCCCAGCATTTT.

The DNA for the CDR3 is TGTGCCAGCTCACGGGACAGGGGGTTTAACTATGGCTACACCTTC. This sequence encodes CASSRDRGFNYGYTF. This chain connects TRBV18 to TRBJ1-2; 11 nucleotides match TRBD1. The V gene's germline CDR1 is KGHSH and CDR2 LQKENI. The CDR3 spans 15 residues. The V segment lost 4 bases and the J segment 1 base; nucleotides outside the gene matches: 2.

The chain carries TRBV30 and TRBJ2-1; 10 nucleotides line up with TRBD2. In germline, CDR1 is GTSNPN, CDR2 SVGIG (reference sequence). This CDR3 region has 17 residues. The V and J ends lost 5 bases and 2 bases, in that order; junction bases with no gene match: 12. In DNA, the CDR3 is TGTGCCTGGGGATCTAGACTTAGCGGGGGGCCCTACAATGAGCAGTTCTTC. Amino acid sequence: CAWGSRLSGGPYNEQFF. Together with reference TRBV30 and TRBJ2-1, the CDR3 gives the full variable domain: SQTIHQWPATLVQPVGSPLSLECTVEGTSNPNLYWYRQAAGRGLQLLFYSVGIGQISSEVPQNLSASRPQDRQFILSSKKLLLSDSGFYLCAWGSRLSGGPYNEQFFGPGTRLTVL.

The chain carries TRBV6-2 or TRBV6-3 and TRBJ2-7, with D hard to call. The CDR3 loop spans 16 amino acids. The germline CDR1 and CDR2 sequences are MNHEY and SVGEGT. V was pared by 4 bases and J by 1 base, with 17 bases between. The DNA of the CDR3 is TGTGCCAGCAGTTCCCTAACAGCCAAAGGTTCCTACGAGCAGTACTTC. This translates into CASSSLTAKGSYEQYF.

To note about this clone: One end of the junction does not line up with germline, which may come from a read error. This chain uses TRBV6-5 with TRBJ1-5; 7 nucleotides line up with TRBD1. The germline gives CDR1 MNHEY, CDR2 SVGAGI. The CDR3 spans 13 residues. CDR3 in amino acids: CASRGGGNQPQHF. In nucleotides, the CDR3 is TGTGCCAGCAGGGGAGGGGGCAACCAGCCCCAGCATTTT.

The V gene is TRBV2, the J gene TRBJ1-1; perhaps TRBD1 as D (5 bases). Germline V lookup: CDR1 SNHLY, CDR2 FYNNEI. Trimming shortened V by 4 bases and J by 4 bases, and 13 bases separated the two germline ends. The CDR3 length is 14 residues. The DNA of the CDR3 is TGTGCCAGCAGTGCTCAGGGACGTAGCACTGAAGCTTTCTTT. This sequence encodes CASSAQGRSTEAFF.

The genes are TRBV6-5 and TRBJ2-7; TRBD1 matches at 9 bases. Losses at the gene ends were 5 bases for V and 3 bases for J; bases not matched to a gene: 8. The length of the CDR3 is 15 residues. Germline V gene lookup returns CDR1 MNHEY and CDR2 SVGAGI. CDR3 protein: CASSRKPGQGYEQYF. CDR3 bases: TGTGCCAGCAGTCGTAAACCGGGACAGGGCTACGAGCAGTACTTC.

The chain uses TRBV2 and TRBJ2-1, with 13 nucleotides matching TRBD2. Germline CDR1 reads SNHLY; CDR2 reads FYNNEI. V was pared by 6 bases and J by 8 bases, with 16 bases of the junction left unmatched. The CDR3 length is 18 residues. In DNA, the CDR3 is TGTGCCAGCAGCGACACTCCTAAGACTAGCGGGGGGTGGGATGAGCAGTTCTTC. This encodes CASSDTPKTSGGWDEQFF.

The chain uses TRBV18 and TRBJ2-5; D not resolved. The CDR3 runs to 12 residues. V gave up 1 base and J gave up 4 bases, with 4 bases separating them. Looked up from germline, CDR1 is KGHSH and CDR2 is LQKENI. The chain's CDR3 is CASSPRVETQYF. The CDR3 nucleotides are TGTGCCAGCTCACCACGGGTAGAGACCCAGTACTTC. The complete variable domain, with remaining parts taken from reference TRBV18 and TRBJ2-5, reads NAGVMQNPRHLVRRRGQEARLRCSPMKGHSHVYWYRQLPEEGLKFMVYLQKENIIDESGMPKERFSAEFPKEGPSILRIQQVVRGDSAAYFCASSPRVETQYFGPGTRLLVL.